These 18 T cell receptor beta chains share one sample of origin, sequenced in a study of shared clonotypes between healthy human individuals. The data were produced by immunoSEQ multiplex PCR, yet TCRdb's version contains in-frame clones alone and is incomplete. The sample lists about 2.1 million clones; 93% were seen once. It was CD45RO-negative cells, positively selected for CCR7, that made up naive CD8 cells, with terminally differentiated effector memory CD45RA+ cells excluded. Sequenced: naive CD8+ T cells from PBMCs. Receptors originate from a man aged 18 to 35 in good health. Some clones in this sample may be carry-over from other donors' samples.

As DNA, the CDR3 is TGTGCCAGCAGTGAACTGGGACAGCCTGAAGCTTTCTTT. It specifies CASSELGQPEAFF. This chain joins TRBV2 and TRBJ1-1; 7 nucleotides align to TRBD1. The length of the CDR3 is 13 residues. In germline, CDR1 is SNHLY, CDR2 FYNNEI. V shed 2 bases and J 6 bases; nucleotides not matched to a gene: 3.

This chain uses TRBV25-1 with TRBJ2-5; tentative D call: TRBD1 (6 bases). Trimming pared 6 bases from V and 1 base from J, leaving 12 bases between. Germline CDR1 and CDR2: MGHDK and SYGVNS. The CDR3 runs 14 residues. CDR3 bases: TGTGCCAGCAGGGAGACAGGTCCCCAAGAGACCCAGTACTTC. Translated, it gives CASRETGPQETQYF. Full variable domain (remainder filled in from reference TRBV25-1 and TRBJ2-5): EADIYQTPRYLVIGTGKKITLECSQTMGHDKMYWYQQDPGMELHLIHYSYGVNSTEKGDLSSESTVSRIRTEHFPLTLESARPSHTSQYLCASRETGPQETQYFGPGTRLLVL.

The chain carries TRBV7-8 and TRBJ1-3, with 7 bases identical to TRBD1. Unmatched junction bases numbered 5, after V lost 1 base and J lost 8 bases. CDR1 and CDR2 (germline): SGHVS, FQNEAQ. The CDR3 is made up of 14 amino acids. The CDR3 bases are TGTGCCAGCAGCTTAGTACAGGGGACGGACACCATATATTTT. Its protein is CASSLVQGTDTIYF. The entire variable domain, with the rest obtained from reference TRBV7-8 and TRBJ1-3, is as follows: GAGVSQSPRYKVAKRGQDVALRCDPISGHVSLFWYQQALGQGPEFLTYFQNEAQLDKSGLPSDRFFAERPEGSVSTLKIQRTQQEDSAVYLCASSLVQGTDTIYFGEGSWLTVV.

The rearrangement joins TRBV4-1 to TRBJ2-7, with 9 bases identical to TRBD1. The CDR3 runs to 17 residues. Germline lookup yields CDR1 MGHRA and CDR2 YSYEKL. The ends lost 10 bases at V and 3 bases at J; junction bases unmatched: 19. The DNA for the CDR3 is TGCGCCACCTCCCCACTCATATACGACAGGGGGAACTACGAGCAGTACTTC. This codes for CATSPLIYDRGNYEQYF.

The CDR3 here is CASSRGQGYGQPQHF. As DNA, the CDR3 is TGTGCCAGCAGTCGGGGACAGGGGTACGGTCAGCCCCAGCATTTT. The V call is TRBV28, the J call TRBJ1-5; TRBD1 matches 10 bases. Germline CDR1 reads MDHEN; CDR2 reads SYDVKM. The trim removed 5 bases at V and 6 bases at J, leaving 7 bases unmatched. The CDR3 has 15 residues.

The genes are TRBV7-9 and TRBJ2-7, with no clear D. CDR3 length: 18 residues. The V and J ends lost 4 bases and 3 bases respectively, with 25 bases between them. The germline V gene has CDR1 SEHNR and CDR2 FQNEAQ (reference sequence). DNA for the CDR3: TGTGCCAGCAGCTCCCCCGTTATCCTGGCAGTGACAAGCTACGAGCAGTACTTC. Translation: CASSSPVILAVTSYEQYF.

The V gene is TRBV7-9, the J gene TRBJ2-7; D is possibly TRBD2 (5 bases). Deletions cut 4 bases from V and 3 bases from J, with 13 bases between. Per germline, CDR1 SEHNR and CDR2 FQNEAQ (reference sequence). This CDR3 is built from 14 residues. The CDR3 sequence: CASSSTGTLYEQYF. Written as DNA, the CDR3 is TGTGCCAGCAGCTCGACGGGAACGCTCTACGAGCAGTACTTC.

The chain uses TRBV7-3 and TRBJ1-4, with D possibly being TRBD1 (5 bases). V lost 2 bases and J 6 bases, leaving 25 bases between the germline ends. The CDR3 contains 19 residues. Germline values: CDR1 SGHTA, CDR2 FQGTGA. CDR3 nucleotide sequence: TGTGCCAGCAGCTTAGGTGGGACCTTGATTCATGGAGGGGATGAAAAACTGTTTTTT. Protein sequence: CASSLGGTLIHGGDEKLFF.

As DNA, the CDR3 is TGTGCCAGCAGCCAAGATACCGAGTACTTC. It yields the protein CASSQDTEYF. The V and J genes are TRBV4-2 and TRBJ2-5; D remains ambiguous. Germline CDR1 reads LGHNA; CDR2 reads YNFKEQ. The length of the CDR3 is 10 residues. The V gene lost 0 bases and the J gene lost 12 bases, with 5 bases spanning the gap.

The rearrangement links TRBV7-2 to TRBJ1-1; D remains unclear. The CDR3 extends over 14 amino acids. Germline assignment: CDR1 SGHTA and CDR2 FQGNSA. Trimming took 7 bases from V and 0 from J, leaving 12 bases between them. CDR3 in DNA: TGTGCCAGCACCCCGTCGTGGCTGAACACTGAAGCTTTCTTT. Residues: CASTPSWLNTEAFF.

The chain is built from TRBV10-3 and TRBJ1-3; D gene ambiguous. Germline assignment: CDR1 ENHRY and CDR2 SYGVKD. V was shortened by 9 bases and J by 0 bases, with 15 bases between the two germline ends. The CDR3 loop spans 15 amino acids. The CDR3 sequence: CAILVSGGSGNTIYF. CDR3 DNA: TGTGCCATTCTCGTCTCAGGAGGCTCTGGAAACACCATATATTTT.

This chain uses TRBV7-6 with TRBJ2-2, with D hard to call. V was cut by 5 bases and J by 1 base, with 5 bases left in between. This CDR3 has 13 residues. Germline CDR1 reads SGHVS; CDR2 reads FNYEAQ. In DNA, the CDR3 is TGTGCCAGCAGCCCGAAGAACACCGGGGAGCTGTTTTTT. It specifies CASSPKNTGELFF. The whole variable domain, filled in from reference TRBV7-6 and TRBJ2-2, reads GAGVSQSPRYKVTKRGQDVALRCDPISGHVSLYWYRQALGQGPEFLTYFNYEAQQDKSGLPNDRFSAERPEGSISTLTIQRTEQRDSAMYRCASSPKNTGELFFGEGSRLTVL.

The V gene is TRBV30, the J gene TRBJ2-7, with D hard to call. The CDR3 contains 13 residues. Germline values: CDR1 GTSNPN, CDR2 SVGIG (reference sequence). Deletions cut 0 bases from V and 3 bases from J, with 9 bases between. CDR3 nucleotides: TGTGCCTGGAGTGTTGGCCACCGCTACGAGCAGTACTTC. It yields the protein CAWSVGHRYEQYF.

The chain recombines TRBV30 with TRBJ2-5; D is ambiguous. This CDR3 has 13 amino acids. In germline, CDR1 is GTSNPN, CDR2 SVGIG (reference sequence). The ends were cut back, 0 bases at V and 5 bases at J, with 10 bases in the middle. For the CDR3, the DNA is TGTGCCTGGAGTGTACTTTTGGGGGAGACCCAGTACTTC. Amino acids: CAWSVLLGETQYF.

This clone was counted once. The sample holds other DNA sequences that translate to the same CDR3. V is TRBV20-1 and J is TRBJ1-2; D call uncertain. This CDR3 contains 10 residues. V lost 2 bases to trimming and J lost 5 bases, with 3 bases between them. Germline CDR1 DFQATT, CDR2 SNEGSKA (reference sequence). CDR3 residues: CSARMYGYTF. The CDR3 region has the DNA TGCAGTGCTAGAATGTATGGCTACACCTTC.

A note on this clone: Other DNA sequences in the sample encode the same CDR3. The V gene is TRBV27, the J gene TRBJ2-7; 16 nucleotides match TRBD2. The CDR3 totals 16 residues. CDR1 and CDR2 (germline): MNHEY, SMNVEV (reference sequence). J lost 1 base, V lost 5 bases, and 2 bases had no gene match. The CDR3 DNA sequence: TGTGCCAGCAGTCCGGGACTAGCGGGAGGGTCCTACGAGCAGTACTTC. Its protein product is CASSPGLAGGSYEQYF.

The chain links TRBV9 to TRBJ1-2; the D gene is possibly TRBD1 (5 bases). The V and J ends lost 0 bases and 4 bases respectively, with 10 bases between them. Germline V gene data show CDR1 as SGDLS and CDR2 as YYNGEE. The CDR3 consists of 14 residues. The CDR3 bases are TGTGCCAGCAGCGTAGGGGGGGAAGGCTATGGCTACACCTTC. It yields the protein CASSVGGEGYGYTF. The full variable domain, completed using reference TRBV9 and TRBJ1-2, is DSGVTQTPKHLITATGQRVTLRCSPRSGDLSVYWYQQSLDQGLQFLIQYYNGEERAKGNILERFSAQQFPDLHSELNLSSLELGDSALYFCASSVGGEGYGYTFGSGTRLTVV.

This chain links TRBV9 with TRBJ2-7; TRBD1 matches at 7 bases. The CDR3 is made up of 13 amino acids. Germline V gene data show CDR1 as SGDLS and CDR2 as YYNGEE. With 0 bases clipped from V and 10 bases from J, the junction kept 7 bases outside the gene matches. CDR3 residues: CASSVGGQARQYF. CDR3 in DNA: TGTGCCAGCAGCGTAGGCGGACAGGCCCGACAGTACTTC.